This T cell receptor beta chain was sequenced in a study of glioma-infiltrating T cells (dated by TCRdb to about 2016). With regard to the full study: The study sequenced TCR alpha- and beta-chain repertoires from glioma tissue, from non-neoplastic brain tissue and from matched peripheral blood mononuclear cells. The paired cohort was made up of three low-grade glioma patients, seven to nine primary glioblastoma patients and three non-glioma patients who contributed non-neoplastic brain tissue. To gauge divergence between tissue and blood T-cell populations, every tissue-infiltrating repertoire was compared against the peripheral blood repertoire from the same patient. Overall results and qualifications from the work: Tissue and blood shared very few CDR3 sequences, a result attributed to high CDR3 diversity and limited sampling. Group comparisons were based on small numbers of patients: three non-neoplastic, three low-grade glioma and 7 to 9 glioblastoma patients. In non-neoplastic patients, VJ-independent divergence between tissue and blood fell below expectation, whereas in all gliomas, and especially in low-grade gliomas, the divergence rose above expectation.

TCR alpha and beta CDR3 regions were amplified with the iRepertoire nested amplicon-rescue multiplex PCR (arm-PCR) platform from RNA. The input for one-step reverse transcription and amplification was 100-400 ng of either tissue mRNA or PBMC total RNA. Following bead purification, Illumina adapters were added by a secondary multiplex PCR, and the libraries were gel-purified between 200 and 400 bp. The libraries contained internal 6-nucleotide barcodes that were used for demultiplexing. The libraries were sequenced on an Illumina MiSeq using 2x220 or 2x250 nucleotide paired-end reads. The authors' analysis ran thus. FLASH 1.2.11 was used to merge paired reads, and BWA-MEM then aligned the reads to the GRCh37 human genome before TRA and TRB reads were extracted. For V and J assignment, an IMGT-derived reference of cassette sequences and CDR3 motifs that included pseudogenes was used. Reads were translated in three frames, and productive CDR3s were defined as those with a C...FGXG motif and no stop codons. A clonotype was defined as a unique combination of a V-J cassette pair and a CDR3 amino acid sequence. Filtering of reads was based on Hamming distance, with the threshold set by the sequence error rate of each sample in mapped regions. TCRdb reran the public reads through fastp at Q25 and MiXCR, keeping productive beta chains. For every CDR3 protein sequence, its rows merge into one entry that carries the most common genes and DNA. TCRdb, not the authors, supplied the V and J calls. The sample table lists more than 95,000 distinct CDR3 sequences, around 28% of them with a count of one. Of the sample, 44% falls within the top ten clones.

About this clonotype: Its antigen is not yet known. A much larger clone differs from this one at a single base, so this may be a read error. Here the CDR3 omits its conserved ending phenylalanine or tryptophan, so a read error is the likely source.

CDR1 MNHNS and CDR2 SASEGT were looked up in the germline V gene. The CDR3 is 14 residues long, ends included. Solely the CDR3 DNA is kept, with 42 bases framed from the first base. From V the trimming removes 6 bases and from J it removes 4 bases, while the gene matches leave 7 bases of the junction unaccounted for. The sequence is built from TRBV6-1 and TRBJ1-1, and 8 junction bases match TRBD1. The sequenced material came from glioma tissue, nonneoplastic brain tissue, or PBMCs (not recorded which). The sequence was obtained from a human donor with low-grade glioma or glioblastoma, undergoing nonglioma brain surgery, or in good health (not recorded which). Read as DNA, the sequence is TGTGCCAGCAGCCCCCAGGGGGCCGGCACTGAAGCTTTCCTT. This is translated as CASSPQGAGTEAFL.